Listed here are 14 T cell receptor beta chains from one sample, sequenced in a study of cytomegalovirus exposure and HLA in healthy donors. Researchers ran the PCR with 60 Vbeta and 13 Jbeta primers. Some clones are missing from TCRdb's copy, which holds only in-frame ones; the method was immunoSEQ multiplex PCR. The sample holds some 120,000 clones; 65% to 85% are singletons and the top ten take less than 3%. Sequencing was performed on PBMCs. All receptors come from a woman between 35 and 50 years old in good health and CMV-seropositive.

The chain combines TRBV10-3 with TRBJ2-1; 10 bases fit TRBD2. V lost 0 bases to trimming and J lost 1 base; unmatched junction nucleotides: 12. The CDR3 contains 20 residues. The germline gives CDR1 ENHRY, CDR2 SYGVKD. The CDR3 loop is CAISESVLAGDLYSYNEQFF. The CDR3 nucleotides are TGTGCCATCAGTGAGTCGGTCCTAGCGGGAGATCTTTATTCCTACAATGAGCAGTTCTTC.

The chain uses TRBV30 and TRBJ2-5, with D unclear. Germline CDR1 GTSNPN, CDR2 SVGIG (reference sequence). V lost 1 base to trimming and J lost 5 bases, with 11 bases between them. This CDR3 spans 13 amino acids. Written as DNA, the CDR3 is TGTGCCTGGAGTGACCTGACGAGGGAGACCCAGTACTTC. Translation gives CAWSDLTRETQYF.

This chain links TRBV20-1 with TRBJ2-1; 7 bases align to TRBD2. Germline lookup yields CDR1 DFQATT and CDR2 SNEGSKA (reference sequence). V shed 3 bases and J 15 bases; nucleotides not matched to a gene: 5. CDR3 length: 10 residues. CDR3 in DNA: TGCAGTGCTAGTCTTGCGGGAGCGTTCTTC. This encodes CSASLAGAFF.

This clone was counted between two and nine times. The V and J genes are TRBV2 and TRBJ1-1; 8 nucleotides line up with TRBD1. In germline, CDR1 is SNHLY, CDR2 FYNNEI. This CDR3 is built from 14 residues. After removal of 8 bases from V and 1 base from J, the junction contained 6 bases not matched to a gene. The CDR3 is CASLRDRRNTEAFF. CDR3 nucleotides: TGTGCCAGCCTGAGGGACAGGCGGAACACTGAAGCTTTCTTT.

The chain couples TRBV2 to TRBJ1-1, with D uncertain. The germline V gene encodes CDR1 SNHLY and CDR2 FYNNEI. Deletions cut 7 bases from V and 5 bases from J, with 8 bases between. The CDR3 extends over 11 amino acids. CDR3 bases: TGTGCCAGCAATGCGAGGACTGAAGCTTTCTTT. Protein product: CASNARTEAFF.

The chain combines TRBV28 with TRBJ2-3; 9 nucleotides match TRBD2. Trimming removed 4 bases from V and 0 bases from J; junction bases left unmatched: 26. CDR3 size: 23 residues. Germline V gene data show CDR1 as MDHEN and CDR2 as SYDVKM. DNA of the CDR3: TGTGCCAGCAGTTCGACGAACTTTGTTACTAGCGGGTTACCCCTGTCTAGCACAGATACGCAGTATTTT. Amino acid sequence: CASSSTNFVTSGLPLSSTDTQYF.

This chain uses TRBV7-2 with TRBJ1-5; no firm D call. The CDR3 has 12 amino acids. The germline V and J ends were trimmed by 1 base and 5 bases, with 3 bases remaining between them. The germline CDR1 and CDR2 sequences are SGHTA and FQGNSA. The CDR3 sequence is CASSLDYQPQHF. CDR3 coding DNA: TGTGCCAGCAGCTTAGACTATCAGCCCCAGCATTTT. Together with reference TRBV7-2 and TRBJ1-5, the CDR3 gives the full variable domain: GAGVSQSPSNKVTEKGKDVELRCDPISGHTALYWYRQSLGQGLEFLIYFQGNSAPDKSGLPSDRFSAERTGGSVSTLTIQRTQQEDSAVYLCASSLDYQPQHFGDGTRLSIL.

This rearrangement joins TRBV5-6 to TRBJ1-2; 7 bases agree with TRBD1. J gave up 3 bases and V 0 bases, and 5 bases lay outside the gene matches. Germline lookup yields CDR1 SGHDT and CDR2 YYEEEE. CDR3 length: 15 residues. The CDR3 DNA reads TGTGCCAGCAGCTTGGAAGGGGGCGGTCACTATGGCTACACCTTC. Translation gives CASSLEGGGHYGYTF.

V and J are TRBV7-9 and TRBJ1-2, with no clear D. CDR1 is SEHNR and CDR2 is FQNEAQ in the germline V gene (reference sequence). The CDR3 loop spans 15 amino acids. V was clipped by 3 bases and J by 7 bases, with 18 bases between them. CDR3 sequence (DNA): TGTGCCAGCAGCTTCCAAATTCCAGGAATAGGTGGCTACACCTTC. Translation: CASSFQIPGIGGYTF.

The chain couples TRBV4-2 to TRBJ1-4; D is uncertain. The CDR3 sequence is 16 residues long. Germline CDR1 reads LGHNA; CDR2 reads YNFKEQ. Trimming pared 0 bases from V and 8 bases from J, leaving 16 bases between. The CDR3 spells CASSQEVTVGREKLFF. CDR3 coding DNA: TGTGCCAGCAGCCAAGAGGTGACCGTGGGCCGGGAAAAACTGTTTTTT.

The gene calls are TRBV6-5 and TRBJ2-5; 10 bases are a match to TRBD1. Germline V lookup: CDR1 MNHEY, CDR2 SVGAGI. Unmatched junction bases numbered 6, after V lost 2 bases and J lost 3 bases. The CDR3 contains 16 residues. DNA for the CDR3: TGTGCCAGCAGTTACACCTGGACAGGGGGTGAAGAGACCCAGTACTTC. As protein: CASSYTWTGGEETQYF.

This clone was seen only once. The chain combines TRBV6-5 with TRBJ2-2; perhaps TRBD1 as D (6 bases). CDR3 length equals 14 residues. The germline V and J ends were trimmed by 9 bases and 7 bases, with 18 bases remaining between them. The V gene's germline CDR1 is MNHEY and CDR2 SVGAGI. DNA of the CDR3: TGTGCCAGTTCAATAGGGGACATTGACGGGGAGCTGTTTTTT. It codes for CASSIGDIDGELFF.

V and J are TRBV7-3 and TRBJ2-1, with TRBD2 identical over 12 bases. V lost 3 bases, J lost 8 bases, and 8 bases stayed unmatched. From germline, CDR1 is SGHTA and CDR2 FQGTGA. The CDR3 has 16 amino acids. CDR3 residues: CASSLGTSGPGDEQFF. As DNA, the CDR3 is TGTGCCAGCAGCTTGGGGACTAGCGGGCCTGGGGATGAGCAGTTCTTC.

This clone showed up just once. The chain has TRBV18 and TRBJ2-1; D perhaps matches TRBD2 (7 bases). The CDR3 covers 16 residues. V was trimmed by 2 bases and J by 5 bases, leaving 16 bases between them. The germline V gene encodes CDR1 KGHSH and CDR2 LQKENI. The CDR3 region is CASSPYTGGRNNEQFF. The CDR3 coding sequence is TGTGCCAGCTCACCATACACGGGGGGCAGAAACAATGAGCAGTTCTTC.